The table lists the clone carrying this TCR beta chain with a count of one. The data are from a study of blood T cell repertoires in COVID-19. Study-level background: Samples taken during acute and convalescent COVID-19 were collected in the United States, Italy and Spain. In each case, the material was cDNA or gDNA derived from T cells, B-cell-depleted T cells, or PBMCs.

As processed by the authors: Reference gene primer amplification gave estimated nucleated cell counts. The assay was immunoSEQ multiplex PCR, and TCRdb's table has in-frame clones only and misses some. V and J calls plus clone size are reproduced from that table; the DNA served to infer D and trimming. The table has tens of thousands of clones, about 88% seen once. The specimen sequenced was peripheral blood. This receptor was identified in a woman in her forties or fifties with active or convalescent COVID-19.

The CDR3 coding sequence is TGTGCCAGCAGTGAATTTCAGGGCTCTGGAAACACCATATATTTT. Amino acids: CASSEFQGSGNTIYF. The chain couples TRBV2 to TRBJ1-3, with D perhaps TRBD1 (5 bases). The CDR3 has 15 residues. CDR1 is SNHLY and CDR2 is FYNNEI in the germline V gene. V shed 2 bases and J shed 0 bases, with 8 bases lying between them.